This is a list of T cell receptor beta chains from one sample in a study of shared clonotypes between healthy human individuals. TCRdb keeps only in-frame clones here, not all; method: immunoSEQ multiplex PCR. Of roughly 400,000 clones listed, around 96% are singletons. Sequenced sample: memory CD8+ T cells sorted from blood. Receptors were obtained from a man between 25 and 39 years old in good health. Each CDR3 is given with its conserved first and last residue. The D gene is left open where the match is weak. Clone size appears in some rows only: once, few, many, or a class for an expanded clone.

DNA	CDR3	D	size	V	J
TGTGCCAGCAGGGGACCCCAAGAGACCCAGTACTTC	CASRGPQETQYF	.	.	TRBV28	TRBJ2-5
TGTGCCAGCAGCCTCCCGGGACTAGCTTGGGGCTTAATCGCTGAGCAGTTCTTC	CASSLPGLAWGLIAEQFF	TRBD2	.	TRBV5-6	TRBJ2-1
TGTGCCAGCTGCCGACAGGGGGCCTACGAGCAGTACTTC	CASCRQGAYEQYF	TRBD1	.	TRBV6-1	TRBJ2-7
TGTGCCAGCAGCCCGGGACTGAGCACAGATACGCAGTATTTT	CASSPGLSTDTQYF	.	.	TRBV11-2	TRBJ2-3
TGTGCCAGCAGTTTATTGGTGACCGGGGCAGCCTCCCACCTCACCTTC	CASSLLVTGAASHLTF	.	.	TRBV27	TRBJ1-2
TGCAGCGTTGAGGACGACAGGGGTTACGAGCAGTACTTC	CSVEDDRGYEQYF	TRBD1	.	TRBV29-1	TRBJ2-7
TGTGCCAGCAGCCAAGGACGTTCTCCTGGCGAGCAGTACTTC	CASSQGRSPGEQYF	.	.	TRBV14	TRBJ2-7
TGTGCCAGCAGCGTAGCACTAGCCGGGGAGACCCAGTACTTC	CASSVALAGETQYF	.	.	TRBV13	TRBJ2-5
TGTGCCAGCAGCTTAGCCCCGGGACAGGGGTATGGCTACACCTTC	CASSLAPGQGYGYTF	TRBD1	.	TRBV7-9	TRBJ1-2
TGTGCCAGCAGTGAAGAATACTACGAGCAGTACTTC	CASSEEYYEQYF	.	.	TRBV6-1	TRBJ2-7
TGTGCCAGCAACCCCCAGGGGGCCACAGAGACCCAGTACTTC	CASNPQGATETQYF	TRBD1	.	TRBV28	TRBJ2-5
TGTGCCAGCAGTCACCTACGGGACAAGTTTTACGAGCAGTACTTC	CASSHLRDKFYEQYF	.	.	TRBV28	TRBJ2-7
TGTGCCAGCAGCGTACAGGGGACCACCTACGAGCAGTACTTC	CASSVQGTTYEQYF	.	.	TRBV9	TRBJ2-7
TGCAGCGTTGAAGACGTAGGGTTAGACGGCTACACCTTC	CSVEDVGLDGYTF	.	.	TRBV29-1	TRBJ1-2
TGTGCCAGCCACCTAGCGGGAGCGTACGAGACCCAGTACTTC	CASHLAGAYETQYF	TRBD2	.	TRBV7-2	TRBJ2-5
TGTGCCAGCAGCTTGTCTATACAAGAGACCCAGTACTTC	CASSLSIQETQYF	.	.	TRBV11-3	TRBJ2-5
TGTGCCAGCAGCTTAAGGCAGGGGCAGCAAGAGACCCAGTACTTC	CASSLRQGQQETQYF	.	.	TRBV7-9	TRBJ2-5
TGTGCCTGGGGGCAGTACGGGAGGGCCGCCTACAATGAGCAGTTCTTC	CAWGQYGRAAYNEQFF	TRBD2	once	TRBV30	TRBJ2-1
TGTGCCAGCAGCCCCGGAACAACCCATTCACCCCTCCACTTT	CASSPGTTHSPLHF	.	.	TRBV6-5	TRBJ1-6
TGCGCCAGCAGCTTGCGGAGCTCCTACAATGAGCAGTTCTTC	CASSLRSSYNEQFF	.	once	TRBV5-1	TRBJ2-1
TGTGCCAGTAGTACGAGCAGGGGTCCTACCGGGGAGCTGTTTTTT	CASSTSRGPTGELFF	.	.	TRBV19	TRBJ2-2
TGTGCCAGCAGCTTGGATCCGGGACTAGCATCCGAGCAGTACTTC	CASSLDPGLASEQYF	TRBD2	.	TRBV5-4	TRBJ2-7
TGTGCCAGCAGTGTAAGGGGCGCTGGTGAGCAGTTCTTC	CASSVRGAGEQFF	.	once	TRBV2	TRBJ2-1
TGTGCCAGCAGCCTACAGACAGCGGGAGGCCCCTACGAGCAGTACTTC	CASSLQTAGGPYEQYF	TRBD2	.	TRBV7-2	TRBJ2-7
TGTGCCAGCAGCTTATCCACATCACTGGACTCCACAGATACGCAGTATTTT	CASSLSTSLDSTDTQYF	.	.	TRBV11-3	TRBJ2-3
TGCAGCGTTGTGGTAGCGGGAGTTTACAATGAGCAGTTCTTC	CSVVVAGVYNEQFF	TRBD2	once	TRBV29-1	TRBJ2-1
TGCGCCAGCAGCTTGGGCCCCCAGCGGGGGGGGAGAGAGACCCAGTACTTC	CASSLGPQRGGRETQYF	TRBD2	.	TRBV5-1	TRBJ2-5
TGTGCCAGCAGCTTACCGACAGGTTATAATGAAAAACTGTTTTTT	CASSLPTGYNEKLFF	.	.	TRBV7-9	TRBJ1-4
TGTGCCAGCAGTGACGGCGGGAGGGCCCACGAGCAGTACTTC	CASSDGGRAHEQYF	TRBD2	.	TRBV6-1	TRBJ2-7
TGTGCCAGCAGTTTACGGACAGACTACGAGCAGTACTTC	CASSLRTDYEQYF	.	.	TRBV27	TRBJ2-7
TGTGCCACCAGCAGGGGATATACTGGAAACACCATATATTTT	CATSRGYTGNTIYF	.	.	TRBV15	TRBJ1-3
TGCGCCAGCAGCCTCATTAGGGACCGAGCCTACGAGCAGTACTTC	CASSLIRDRAYEQYF	.	.	TRBV5-1	TRBJ2-7
TGTGCCAGCGGGAAGGGAGGGTGGCAAGAGACCCAGTACTTC	CASGKGGWQETQYF	TRBD2	.	TRBV6-1	TRBJ2-5
TGTGCCAGTAGTAGTTCCATACTCATGAACACTGAAGCTTTCTTT	CASSSSILMNTEAFF	.	once	TRBV19	TRBJ1-1
TGTGCCAGCATATATCCCGGGACGGCGACCTACGAGCAGTACTTC	CASIYPGTATYEQYF	.	.	TRBV6-1	TRBJ2-7
TGCGCCAGCAGTCAATCCCCTCGGGACAGTCACGAGCAGTACTTC	CASSQSPRDSHEQYF	TRBD1	.	TRBV23-1	TRBJ2-7
TGTGCCAGTACCCCATCTAGCGGGACGAACACAGATACGCAGTATTTT	CASTPSSGTNTDTQYF	TRBD2	.	TRBV19	TRBJ2-3
TGTGCCAGCAGCACCTACGTTGGTAACACCGGGGAGCTGTTTTTT	CASSTYVGNTGELFF	.	.	TRBV7-6	TRBJ2-2
TGTGCCAGCCAAGCGGGAGGGCGGGAGACCCAGTACTTC	CASQAGGRETQYF	TRBD2	.	TRBV28	TRBJ2-5
TGCGCCTGCCAGGACCCGATAACTACCTACGAGCAGTACTTC	CACQDPITTYEQYF	.	once	TRBV10-2	TRBJ2-7
TGCGCCAGCAGTCCCCCTAGCGGGAGTCTCCACAATGAGCAGTTCTTC	CASSPPSGSLHNEQFF	TRBD2	.	TRBV10-1	TRBJ2-1